These 9 T cell receptor beta chains were all obtained from the same sample, sequenced in a study of T cells in Graves' hyperthyroidism and ophthalmopathy. RNA transcripts provided the source from which TCR beta CDR3 regions were amplified. The HTBI primer set was used in a first-round RT-PCR of the TCR CDR3. TCRdb processed the multiplex PCR reads anew with MiXCR; each CDR3 protein has one entry. Seen here are over 500,000 distinct CDR3 sequences, about a sixth observed once, and the top ten hold approximately 18%. The sequencing sample was made of blood. The receptor set was obtained from a woman between 18 and 29 years old with Graves' ophthalmopathy.

This clonotype was observed many times. The CDR3 here is CASSSGYSGEQYF. CDR3 DNA sequence: TGTGCCAGCAGCTCAGGGTATTCGGGCGAGCAGTACTTC. The rearrangement links TRBV28 to TRBJ2-7; possibly TRBD1 for D (5 bases). Trimming stripped 6 bases from V and 6 bases from J, with 15 bases between. Germline assignment: CDR1 MDHEN and CDR2 SYDVKM. This CDR3 comprises 13 residues.

This clonotype was found many times. This chain uses TRBV30 with TRBJ2-1; 8 bases fit TRBD1. Germline V lookup: CDR1 GTSNPN, CDR2 SVGIG (reference sequence). The CDR3 has 12 amino acids. With V trimmed by 5 bases and J by 6 bases, 3 bases remained unmatched. CDR3: CAWGQGGNEQFF. The CDR3 DNA sequence: TGTGCCTGGGGACAGGGAGGCAATGAGCAGTTCTTC.

The sample holds a few counts of this clonotype. The chain recombines TRBV20-1 with TRBJ2-1, with D possibly being TRBD2 (5 bases). With 3 bases removed from V and 10 bases from J, the gap between germline ends came to 16 bases. The CDR3 runs 13 residues. The germline V gene has CDR1 DFQATT and CDR2 SNEGSKA (reference sequence). The CDR3: CSAREHSVREQFF. CDR3 in DNA: TGCAGTGCTAGGGAGCATAGCGTCAGGGAGCAGTTCTTC.

The J gene is TRBJ1-2, the V gene TRBV28, with 9 bases lining up with TRBD1. V lost 6 bases to trimming and J lost 1 base; unmatched junction nucleotides: 9. CDR1 is MDHEN, CDR2 SYDVKM, per germline. The CDR3 sequence is 16 residues long. CDR3 sequence reads: CASSSQGAGSNYGYTF. CDR3 bases: TGTGCCAGCAGCTCACAGGGGGCTGGGAGTAACTATGGCTACACCTTC.

The J gene is TRBJ1-1, the V gene TRBV28, with TRBD1 as a possible D gene (5 bases). Trimming stripped 2 bases from V and 6 bases from J, with 19 bases between. From germline, CDR1 is MDHEN and CDR2 SYDVKM. This CDR3 contains 16 residues. The chain's CDR3 is CASSLQLQGGLAEAFF. The CDR3 DNA reads as TGTGCCAGCAGTTTACAACTCCAGGGAGGTTTGGCTGAAGCTTTCTTT.

There are a few counts of this clonotype. V gene TRBV25-1 combines with J gene TRBJ1-1, with D possibly TRBD1 on 6 matching bases. The CDR3 is made up of 13 amino acids. The V gene's germline CDR1 is MGHDK and CDR2 SYGVNS. The V gene lost 6 bases and the J gene lost 6 bases, with 14 bases spanning the gap. This chain's CDR3 is CASSSFGGAEAFF. DNA of the CDR3: TGTGCCAGCAGCTCCTTTGGGGGCGCTGAAGCTTTCTTT. Looking up the rest from reference TRBV25-1 and TRBJ1-1 gives the full variable domain: EADIYQTPRYLVIGTGKKITLECSQTMGHDKMYWYQQDPGMELHLIHYSYGVNSTEKGDLSSESTVSRIRTEHFPLTLESARPSHTSQYLCASSSFGGAEAFFGQGTRLTVV.

This clonotype showed up many times. The J gene is TRBJ2-7, the V gene TRBV28; TRBD2 is a possible D gene (5 bases). The V end lost 3 bases, the J end lost 6 bases, and 6 bases lay between the germline ends. Looked up from germline, CDR1 is MDHEN and CDR2 is SYDVKM. The length of the CDR3 is 11 residues. CDR3 DNA: TGTGCCAGCAGTTTCGCGGGCGAGCAGTACTTC. Amino acids: CASSFAGEQYF.

In this sample, this clonotype turned up many times. The rearrangement joins TRBV27 to TRBJ1-2, with D perhaps matching TRBD1 (5 bases). Germline V gene data show CDR1 as MNHEY and CDR2 as SMNVEV (reference sequence). This CDR3 is built from 14 residues. The V gene lost 0 bases and the J gene lost 6 bases, with 11 bases spanning the gap. The DNA of the CDR3 is TGTGCCAGCAGTTTATCCGGGGGGGTGAATGGCTACACCTTC. Protein sequence: CASSLSGGVNGYTF.

This clonotype was detected ten times or more. V and J are TRBV18 and TRBJ1-3; D is possibly TRBD1 (5 bases). CDR3 length: 14 residues. The germline CDR1 and CDR2 sequences are KGHSH and LQKENI. V was clipped by 3 bases and J by 0 bases, with 6 bases between them. In DNA, the CDR3 is TGTGCCAGCTCACCCGACAGCTCTGGAAACACCATATATTTT. Its protein product is CASSPDSSGNTIYF. Combining the CDR3 with reference TRBV18 and TRBJ1-3 gives the whole variable domain NAGVMQNPRHLVRRRGQEARLRCSPMKGHSHVYWYRQLPEEGLKFMVYLQKENIIDESGMPKERFSAEFPKEGPSILRIQQVVRGDSAAYFCASSPDSSGNTIYFGEGSWLTVV.